This T cell receptor (beta chain) was profiled in a study of T cell responses to AZD1222 COVID-19 vaccine. Study-level findings and limits: Clonal diversity may have been underestimated, and the donors were mostly white British, with more females than males.

Worth noting for this clone: Its antigen is not identified.

Sequencing was performed with immunoSEQ multiplex PCR; in TCRdb, only in-frame clones are kept and a portion is missing. The table records around 99,000 clones, approximately 90% of them present only once. The V gene end was trimmed by 1 base and the J gene end by 3 bases; junction bases not matched to a gene: 7. Germline CDR1 reads LNHNV; CDR2 reads YYDKDF (reference sequence). The CDR3 loop spans 17 amino acids. This clonotype was sampled from an adult in good health. The source material was peripheral blood, sampled on day 0 of AZD1222 vaccination. The chain links TRBV15 to TRBJ2-3; 10 bases agree with TRBD2. The CDR3 spells CATSRGPLAGVTDTQYF. The CDR3 DNA reads as TGTGCCACCAGCAGAGGGCCTCTAGCGGGAGTGACAGATACGCAGTATTTT.